This TCR beta chain was recorded in a study of control samples from healthy donors and cancer patients (TCRdb year 2020). Concerning this clone itself: This receptor's antigen is unknown. Base-call qualities are not available, and no considerably larger clone is one nucleotide away.

Library prep was done by the immunoSEQ multiplex PCR assay. The immuneACCESS repertoire file appears here via TCRdb, limited to in-frame rearrangements. These files lack a portion of the clones; in checked studies, under half of the deficit traces to unresolved V genes, and the cause of the others is not known. This sample comprises around 180,000 clones, around 94% of them detected only once. 1.3% of the sample is held by the ten biggest clonotypes. Relative to germline, V is 5 bases shorter and J is 2 bases shorter, with 12 bases between their ends. The CDR3 measures 13 amino acids from cysteine to phenylalanine. The entry retains the CDR3 DNA only, 39 bases that are in frame from base 1. CDR1 SQVTM and CDR2 ANQGSEA are derived from the germline V gene.

The clonotype was recovered from a woman under 30 in good health. Here the chain combines TRBV29-1 and TRBJ1-2, with the D gene not clear enough to name. Sequenced material: blood. The CDR3 protein sequence reads: CSVFRTGNYGYTF. In nucleotides, the sequence is TGCAGCGTTTTCAGGACGGGGAACTATGGCTACACCTTC.